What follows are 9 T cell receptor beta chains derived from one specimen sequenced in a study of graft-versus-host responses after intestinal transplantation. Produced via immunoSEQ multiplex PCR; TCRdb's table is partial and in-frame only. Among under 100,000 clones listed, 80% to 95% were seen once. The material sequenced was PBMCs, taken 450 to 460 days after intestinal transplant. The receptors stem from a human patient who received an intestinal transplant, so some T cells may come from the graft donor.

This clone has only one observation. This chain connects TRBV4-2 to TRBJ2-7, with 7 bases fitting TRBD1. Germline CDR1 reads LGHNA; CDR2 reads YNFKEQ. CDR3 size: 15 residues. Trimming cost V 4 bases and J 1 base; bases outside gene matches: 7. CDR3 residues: CASSPGTVSSYEQYF. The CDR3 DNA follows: TGTGCCAGCAGCCCCGGGACAGTGAGTTCCTACGAGCAGTACTTC.

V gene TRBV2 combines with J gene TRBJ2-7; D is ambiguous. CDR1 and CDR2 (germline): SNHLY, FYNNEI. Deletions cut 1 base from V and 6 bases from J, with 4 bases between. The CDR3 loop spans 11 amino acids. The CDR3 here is CASSEGSEQYF. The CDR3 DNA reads TGTGCCAGCAGTGAAGGGTCCGAGCAGTACTTC.

The CDR3: CASRRLQGNYGYTF. The CDR3 DNA is TGTGCCAGCAGAAGACTACAGGGGAACTATGGCTACACCTTC. The chain has TRBV6-5 and TRBJ1-2; 7 bases line up with TRBD1. CDR1 is MNHEY, CDR2 SVGAGI, per germline. The ends lost 6 bases at V and 2 bases at J; junction bases unmatched: 6. CDR3 length: 14 amino acids.

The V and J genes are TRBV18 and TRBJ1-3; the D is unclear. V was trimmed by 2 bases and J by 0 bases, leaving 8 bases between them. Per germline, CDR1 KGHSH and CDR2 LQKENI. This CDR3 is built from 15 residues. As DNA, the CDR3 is TGTGCCAGCTCACCAAAGAGCAGCTCTGGAAACACCATATATTTT. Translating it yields CASSPKSSSGNTIYF.

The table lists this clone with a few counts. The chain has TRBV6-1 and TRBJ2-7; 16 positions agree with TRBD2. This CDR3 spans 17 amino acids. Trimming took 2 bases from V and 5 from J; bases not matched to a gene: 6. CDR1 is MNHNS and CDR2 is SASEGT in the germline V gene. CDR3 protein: CASSEPGTSGGAHEQYF. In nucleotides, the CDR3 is TGTGCCAGCAGTGAACCCGGGACTAGCGGGGGGGCCCACGAGCAGTACTTC.

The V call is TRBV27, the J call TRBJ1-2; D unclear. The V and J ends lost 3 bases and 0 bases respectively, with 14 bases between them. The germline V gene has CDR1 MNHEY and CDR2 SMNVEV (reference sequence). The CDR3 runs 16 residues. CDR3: CASSFTAGVPNYGYTF. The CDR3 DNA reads TGTGCCAGCAGTTTCACAGCTGGGGTCCCTAACTATGGCTACACCTTC.

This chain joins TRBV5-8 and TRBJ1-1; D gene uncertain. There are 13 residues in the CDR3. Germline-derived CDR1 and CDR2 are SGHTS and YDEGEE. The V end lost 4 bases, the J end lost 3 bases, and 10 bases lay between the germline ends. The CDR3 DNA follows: TGTGCCAGCAGCCCCCGACGGTACACTGAAGCTTTCTTT. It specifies CASSPRRYTEAFF.

The CDR3 DNA is TGTGCCAGAAGCCACTGGACTAGCGGGGTTTCCACAGATACGCAGTATTTT. As protein: CARSHWTSGVSTDTQYF. The chain combines TRBV5-3 with TRBJ2-3, with 12 bases fitting TRBD2. TRBV5-3 is recorded as an ORF, its role being uncertain. CDR3 length equals 17 residues. Trimming at V came to 4 bases and at J to 2 bases, leaving 8 bases not matched to a gene.

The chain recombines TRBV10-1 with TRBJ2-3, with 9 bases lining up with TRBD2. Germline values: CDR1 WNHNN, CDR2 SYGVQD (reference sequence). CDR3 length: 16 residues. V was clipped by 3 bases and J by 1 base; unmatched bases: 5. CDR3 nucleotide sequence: TGCGCCAGCAGTGATTCTAGCGGGACGGGCACAGATACGCAGTATTTT. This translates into CASSDSSGTGTDTQYF.